This T cell receptor beta chain was obtained from a study of OX40 agonist ivuxolimab in advanced cancers. Sequenced by immunoSEQ multiplex PCR; TCRdb stores in-frame clones only, minus some. The sample shows about 140,000 clones, around nine tenths of them seen only once. On this clone itself: No antigen is known for it.

CDR3 length: 15 residues. CDR1 and CDR2 from the germline V gene are MNHNY and SVGAGI (reference sequence). Trimming at V came to 2 bases and at J to 1 base, leaving 0 bases not matched to a gene. Findings and caveats of the study: Expanded clones were, on average, more numerous among CD8+ T cells than CD4+. Partly responding patients at 0.1-3.0 mg/kg showed some of the smallest clonal expansion.

V and J are TRBV6-6 and TRBJ1-4; 8 nucleotides match TRBD1. The source was CD4+ or CD8+ T cells sorted from blood, collected in a trial of the OX40 agonist ivuxolimab. This clonotype originated in an adult with an advanced solid tumor such as melanoma, head and neck, liver or kidney cancer. CDR3 coding DNA: TGTGCCAGCAGTTACGACAGGGGAACTAATGAAAAACTGTTTTTT. Protein sequence: CASSYDRGTNEKLFF.